The 27 T cell receptor beta chains below come from one sample, sequenced in a study of vaccination and CD4 T cells after COVID-19. Their antigen targets remain unknown. Treatment defined: approximately 9-day PBMC culture with coronavirus spike peptide pools or control peptides (ViraFEST assay). Cultured CD4+ T cells had their DNA profiled by the Oncomine TCR Beta short-read assay. MiXCR, applied by TCRdb to the PCR reads, yields one record per CDR3 protein. The data hold 12,000 to 15,000 distinct CDR3 sequences, with around 73% observed a single time. The sample comprised CD4+ T cells from blood, cultured in vitro. These receptors were taken from a human donor who had recovered from COVID-19.

The rearrangement uses TRBV20-1 and TRBJ1-1, with unresolved D. This CDR3 spans 12 amino acids. Germline V CDR1 and CDR2: DFQATT, SNEGSKA (reference sequence). The germline V and J ends were trimmed by 2 bases and 5 bases, with 9 bases remaining between them. CDR3 protein: CSARHPSTEAFF. CDR3 in DNA: TGCAGTGCTAGACACCCATCGACTGAAGCTTTCTTT.

In this sample, this clonotype turned up a few times. V usage is TRBV27 and J usage is TRBJ1-1; maybe TRBD1 (5 bases). Trimming left V 2 bases short and J 4 bases short, with 8 bases between. This CDR3 has 13 amino acids. Germline values: CDR1 MNHEY, CDR2 SMNVEV (reference sequence). The CDR3 spells CASSLGGATEAFF. For the CDR3, the DNA is TGTGCCAGCAGTTTAGGAGGGGCCACTGAAGCTTTCTTT.

This chain links TRBV7-2 with TRBJ2-7; TRBD2 agrees at 15 bases. Trimming cost V 5 bases and J 0 bases; bases outside gene matches: 8. CDR3 length equals 18 residues. The germline V gene has CDR1 SGHTA and CDR2 FQGNSA. In DNA form, the CDR3 reads TGTGCCAGCAGCCCACCCGGACTAGCGGGAGGGGTCTCCTACGAGCAGTACTTC. It yields the protein CASSPPGLAGGVSYEQYF.

The J gene is TRBJ1-2, the V gene TRBV6-1, with TRBD1 matching 7 bases. CDR3 length equals 13 residues. Germline CDR1 reads MNHNS; CDR2 reads SASEGT. V gave up 5 bases and J gave up 3 bases; unmatched junction bases: 3. CDR3 coding DNA: TGTGCCAGCAGTAGGGGGCAGGACTATGGCTACACCTTC. This gives the protein CASSRGQDYGYTF.

The chain has TRBV5-1 and TRBJ1-1, with a tentative D call TRBD1 (6 bases). Germline values: CDR1 SGHRS, CDR2 YFSETQ. The CDR3 extends over 14 amino acids. V was shortened by 0 bases and J by 4 bases, with 10 bases between the two germline ends. The CDR3, as DNA: TGCGCCAGCAGCTTGGAGGGGGGGCTCACTGAAGCTTTCTTT. This codes for CASSLEGGLTEAFF.

The chain carries TRBV11-3 and TRBJ2-3; D is uncertain. CDR3 size: 13 residues. CDR1 is SGHNT and CDR2 is YENEEA in the germline V gene. The V gene lost 1 base and the J gene lost 3 bases, with 5 bases spanning the gap. DNA for the CDR3: TGTGCCAGCAGCTTAGTTGCTACAGATACGCAGTATTTT. It is translated as CASSLVATDTQYF.

The genes are TRBV20-1 and TRBJ2-2; 8 bases align to TRBD2. The CDR3 is made up of 14 amino acids. V shed 5 bases and J 7 bases; nucleotides not matched to a gene: 9. Germline-derived CDR1 and CDR2 are DFQATT and SNEGSKA (reference sequence). CDR3 amino acids: CSAQREKSGGELFF. Here the CDR3 DNA reads TGCAGTGCTCAGCGGGAGAAGTCTGGCGGGGAGCTGTTTTTT.

The rearrangement uses TRBV20-1 and TRBJ2-2; D is perhaps TRBD2 (6 bases). Germline CDR1 is DFQATT and CDR2 is SNEGSKA (reference sequence). This CDR3 contains 15 residues. V lost 1 base to trimming and J lost 6 bases, with 15 bases between them. CDR3 sequence (DNA): TGCAGTGCTAGAGTGGGCGGGGTTGTGGCCGGGGAGCTGTTTTTT. This sequence encodes CSARVGGVVAGELFF.

The V gene is TRBV7-2, the J gene TRBJ2-5; tentative D call: TRBD1 (5 bases). CDR3 size: 15 residues. The germline CDR1 and CDR2 sequences are SGHTA and FQGNSA. With 1 base removed from V and 9 bases from J, the gap between germline ends came to 18 bases. CDR3 residues: CASSLEQALLAAQYF. The CDR3 bases are TGTGCCAGCAGCTTAGAACAGGCCCTCTTGGCGGCCCAGTACTTC.

The chain uses TRBV24-1 and TRBJ2-1; D uncertain. The CDR3 extends over 13 amino acids. The V gene's germline CDR1 is KGHDR and CDR2 SFDVKD. V was trimmed by 1 base and J by 7 bases, leaving 7 bases between them. Here the CDR3 reads CATSDLNGNEQFF. For the CDR3, the DNA is TGTGCCACCAGTGATTTAAATGGGAATGAGCAGTTCTTC.

This clonotype has just one count. The V call is TRBV7-9, the J call TRBJ1-2; D gene uncertain. Germline V gene data show CDR1 as SEHNR and CDR2 as FQNEAQ (reference sequence). V lost 0 bases, J lost 4 bases, and 9 bases lay in between. This CDR3 region has 14 residues. The CDR3 nucleotides read TGTGCCAGCAGCTTAGCCCAGAAACCCTATGGCTACACCTTC. This sequence encodes CASSLAQKPYGYTF.

This clonotype was recorded a few times. J is TRBJ2-3 and V is TRBV6-1; D not resolved. Trimming shortened V by 6 bases and J by 9 bases, and 16 bases separated the two germline ends. Germline CDR1 MNHNS, CDR2 SASEGT. CDR3 size: 13 residues. CDR3 residues: CASRPAAKITQYF. The CDR3 DNA reads as TGTGCCAGCAGACCCGCGGCGAAAATAACGCAGTATTTT.

This clonotype was detected only a few times. The V and J genes are TRBV5-4 and TRBJ2-5; D gene ambiguous. The CDR3 contains 14 residues. V was cut by 3 bases and J by 2 bases, with 11 bases left in between. Germline V gene lookup returns CDR1 SGHNT and CDR2 YYREEE (reference sequence). The CDR3 DNA sequence: TGTGCCAGCAGCTCAGGAGAAGCTCAAGAGACCCAGTACTTC. Translating it yields CASSSGEAQETQYF.

The chain recombines TRBV14 with TRBJ2-3; a possible D gene is TRBD2 (5 bases). The CDR3 has 13 amino acids. The V gene lost 2 bases and the J gene lost 8 bases, with 11 bases spanning the gap. Looked up from germline, CDR1 is SGHDN and CDR2 is FVKESK. Written as DNA, the CDR3 is TGTGCCAGCAGCCAAAAACGGACTCTTACGCAGTATTTT. It encodes CASSQKRTLTQYF.

The chain links TRBV27 to TRBJ2-5; 7 bases fit TRBD1. The J segment lost 4 bases and the V segment lost 5 bases, leaving 10 bases of the junction unmatched. Germline loops: CDR1 MNHEY, CDR2 SMNVEV (reference sequence). This CDR3 comprises 15 residues. CDR3: CASSRIQGTAETQYF. Written as DNA, the CDR3 is TGTGCCAGCAGTCGAATACAGGGGACGGCAGAGACCCAGTACTTC.

J is TRBJ2-5 and V is TRBV29-1; D perhaps matches TRBD2 (5 bases). The CDR3 is made up of 11 amino acids. Germline values: CDR1 SQVTM, CDR2 ANQGSEA. Trimming left V 4 bases short and J 2 bases short, with 5 bases between. The CDR3 sequence is CSVGGQETQYF. The CDR3, as DNA: TGCAGCGTTGGCGGGCAAGAGACCCAGTACTTC.

The gene calls are TRBV6-5 and TRBJ2-7; possibly TRBD2 for D (5 bases). V was shortened by 2 bases and J by 2 bases, with 13 bases between the two germline ends. This CDR3 comprises 15 residues. Germline V lookup: CDR1 MNHEY, CDR2 SVGAGI. The CDR3 bases are TGTGCCAGCAGTTACGGGAGCGGAGCCACCTACGAGCAGTACTTC. This codes for CASSYGSGATYEQYF.

V gene TRBV27 combines with J gene TRBJ1-6, with D tentatively TRBD1 (5 bases). V was pared by 1 base and J by 6 bases, with 16 bases between. CDR1 and CDR2 (germline): MNHEY, SMNVEV (reference sequence). There are 17 residues in the CDR3. CDR3 sequence: CASSLWGRKPTNSPLHF. The CDR3 DNA follows: TGTGCCAGCAGTTTATGGGGACGAAAGCCGACTAATTCACCCCTCCACTTT.

The gene calls are TRBV7-2 and TRBJ2-3; no clear D. With 3 bases removed from V and 4 bases from J, the gap between germline ends came to 8 bases. The V gene's germline CDR1 is SGHTA and CDR2 FQGNSA. The CDR3 loop spans 13 amino acids. CDR3 coding DNA: TGTGCCAGCAGCTTGCGGCTAGCAGATACGCAGTATTTT. Protein product: CASSLRLADTQYF.

The chain couples TRBV20-1 to TRBJ2-7; D ambiguous. The CDR3 has 12 amino acids. Trimming cost V 5 bases and J 7 bases, with 15 bases left between them. Germline assignment: CDR1 DFQATT and CDR2 SNEGSKA (reference sequence). CDR3 bases: TGCAGTGCTCCCCTTCCCGGGCGTGAGCAGTACTTC. Protein: CSAPLPGREQYF.

This clonotype occurred a few times. The CDR3 nucleotides read TGTGCCAGCAGCAGAGACTTAGGGTATGGCTACACCTTC. Amino acid sequence: CASSRDLGYGYTF. The chain combines TRBV6-2 or TRBV6-3 with TRBJ1-2; D unclear. This CDR3 region has 13 residues. The V gene lost 6 bases and the J gene lost 5 bases, with 13 bases spanning the gap. CDR1 is MNHEY and CDR2 is SVGEGT in the germline V gene.

The chain couples TRBV6-1 to TRBJ1-5; D remains ambiguous. V was trimmed by 2 bases and J by 5 bases, leaving 10 bases between them. CDR1 and CDR2 from the germline V gene are MNHNS and SASEGT. The CDR3 extends over 14 amino acids. The CDR3 loop reads CASSETYRDQPQHF. CDR3 nucleotide sequence: TGTGCCAGCAGTGAAACCTACCGCGATCAGCCCCAGCATTTT.

The chain uses TRBV6-2 or TRBV6-3 and TRBJ1-3; D not resolved. V lost 4 bases to trimming and J lost 8 bases, with 18 bases between them. Germline CDR1 reads MNHEY; CDR2 reads SVGEGT. The CDR3 length is 15 residues. CDR3 loop: CASSLPSSLLDTIYF. The CDR3 DNA sequence: TGTGCCAGCAGTTTACCCTCCTCACTTTTGGACACCATATATTTT.

The CDR3 sequence is CASSLRWNTEAFF. The CDR3 DNA sequence: TGTGCCAGCAGCTTACGATGGAACACTGAAGCTTTCTTT. This chain links TRBV7-9 with TRBJ1-1; D is unresolved. There are 13 residues in the CDR3. V was pared by 2 bases and J by 1 base, with 5 bases between. CDR1 SEHNR and CDR2 FQNEAQ come from the germline V gene (reference sequence).

V gene TRBV7-2 combines with J gene TRBJ2-1; the D gene could be TRBD1 or TRBD2 (6 bases each). V was trimmed by 5 bases and J by 10 bases, leaving 18 bases between them. The CDR3 covers 14 residues. Germline CDR1 is SGHTA and CDR2 is FQGNSA. For the CDR3, the DNA is TGTGCCAGCAGCCGGGACTGGGCCCAGGGGGAGCAGTTCTTC. This encodes CASSRDWAQGEQFF. The full variable domain, rest sourced from reference TRBV7-2 and TRBJ2-1, is GAGVSQSPSNKVTEKGKDVELRCDPISGHTALYWYRQSLGQGLEFLIYFQGNSAPDKSGLPSDRFSAERTGGSVSTLTIQRTQQEDSAVYLCASSRDWAQGEQFFGPGTRLTVL.

This clonotype has more than one count but fewer than ten. The chain is built from TRBV20-1 and TRBJ1-5; possibly TRBD1 for D (6 bases). The ends were cut back, 4 bases at V and 5 bases at J, with 12 bases in the middle. The CDR3 is 13 amino acids. Germline values: CDR1 DFQATT, CDR2 SNEGSKA (reference sequence). DNA for the CDR3: TGCAGTGCTACGGGACAAATCGATCAGCCCCAGCATTTT. It is translated as CSATGQIDQPQHF.

This chain links TRBV11-2 with TRBJ1-2; a possible D gene is TRBD1 (6 bases). The CDR3 runs to 12 residues. Germline CDR1 and CDR2: SGHAT and FQNNGV. The V and J ends lost 6 bases and 6 bases respectively, with 11 bases between them. The CDR3 reads CASSPGGHGYTF. CDR3 in DNA: TGTGCCAGCAGTCCGGGGGGGCATGGCTACACCTTC.